This TCR beta chain was retrieved from a study of identical twins. Findings and limits, study-wide: Conclusions relied on cross-sectional statistical analysis, not following the same donors.

TCRdb reprocessed the 5' RACE reads via MiXCR and lists one record per CDR3 protein. Of about 210,000 distinct CDR3 sequences listed, approximately 9% are singletons. Trimming removed 5 bases from V and 3 bases from J, with 8 bases in between. The germline V gene encodes CDR1 SNHLY and CDR2 FYNNEI. The CDR3 is 13 residues long. This clonotype occurred a few times. Its antigen is currently unknown. The sequenced sample consisted of memory (CD45RO+) T cells sorted from blood. This sequence was found in a woman in her late teens or twenties in good health. J is TRBJ2-1 and V is TRBV2; no reliable D call. As DNA, the CDR3 is TGTGCCAGCAGTCGCCAGGACTACAATGAGCAGTTCTTC. It yields the protein CASSRQDYNEQFF.